This T cell receptor (beta chain) appears in the sequencing data of a study of monozygotic twins with inflammatory bowel disease (dated by TCRdb to between 2018 and 2021). In terms of the full investigation: In total, roughly 28 monozygotic twin pairs made up the full study: 19 Danish pairs, all IBD-discordant, plus nine German pairs, of which four were IBD-concordant and five were IBD-discordant. Within discordant pairs, disease-associated traits were sought mainly by comparing IBD patients with their genetically identical healthy co-twins. Each individual had, on average, about 151 000 unique TCRalpha sequences and 181 000 unique TCRbeta sequences available for analysis.

The receptor library was made with 5' RACE. Preparation of each TCR library used roughly 3.5 ug of total RNA. For each sample, cDNA was synthesized in eight separate reactions using SMARTScribe reverse transcriptase. During cDNA synthesis, unique molecular identifiers containing a 6-nucleotide sample barcode were introduced by template switching. TCRalpha and TCRbeta cDNA was amplified by two nested PCRs of approximately 17 and 9 cycles, with bead purification after each PCR. Before amplification, the cDNA was both treated with uracil DNA-glycosylase and purified with the QIAquick PCR purification kit. The second PCR added Illumina TruSeq-compatible adapters along with sample-specific barcodes. Library quality and concentration were checked on TapeStation and Qubit, and libraries were pooled at roughly 5.1 ng each. Sequencing of pooled libraries was carried out on an Illumina HiSeq2500 single-index Rapid Run using 2 x 100 bp reads and custom sequencing primers. Per the original workflow: UMI-based consensus assembly with MiGEC version 1.2.6 was used to correct PCR and sequencing errors. MiXCR version 2.1.1 was used for V(D)J alignment, clonotype assembly and CDR3 extraction. Gene usage, clonotype sharing and MAIT/NKT TCR abundance were normalised by analysing the top 1000, 10 000 and 20 000 clonotypes per sample. After downsampling to 27 000 UMIs, diversity was calculated as the inverse Simpson index using the vegan R package. Paired Mann-Whitney U tests were applied to discordant twin pairs, with Benjamini-Hochberg correction for multiple testing. TCRdb reprocessed the reads into one record per CDR3 protein sequence, lacking DNA. The V and J calls come from TCRdb's annotation, not from the publication. The sample's records list 400,000 to 500,000 distinct CDR3 sequences. More than 2% of the sample is in the top ten clones.

An approximately 2.5 ml peripheral blood sample was drawn into PAXgene tubes per donor and stored at -80°C. Without T cell sorting, total RNA was isolated from whole blood using the PAXgene blood miRNA kit on an automated QIAcube. Peripheral blood from monozygotic twin pairs, either concordant or discordant for inflammatory bowel disease, underwent deep TCRalpha and TCRbeta repertoire profiling that used unique molecular barcoding. Smoking habits were recorded for all twin pairs, and individuals were classified as current, former or never smokers. On this clonotype: Its antigen specificity is not known.

The CDR3 goes from the cysteine to the phenylalanine over 14 residues. No DNA is given. Taken from the germline V gene, the CDR1 and CDR2 loops are SGHTA and FQGNSA. General study outcomes and caveats: The analysis was unable to tell different T cell subtypes apart. A decrease in TCRbeta repertoire diversity, as measured by inverse Simpson index, was observed in IBD patients compared with their healthy co-twins. Concordant and discordant twins showed no difference in repertoire similarity, possibly because of limited statistical power. Compared with healthy twins, IBD patients shared fewer clonotypes with other individuals, and the difference was most pronounced in patients with signs of disease activity. Background noise and inter-individual variability may have been introduced into the repertoires by the differing immunosuppressive treatments among patients. No single strong signal or clonotype linked to IBD turned up in the results, so the idea that one exists was not supported.

The sample taken for sequencing was blood. This chain is built from TRBV7-2 and TRBJ2-7. The TCR was taken from a human donor with ulcerative colitis or Crohn's disease, or a healthy co-twin of an affected twin (not recorded which). The CDR3 in this case is CASSWRAISYEQYF.